This T cell receptor beta chain appears in the sequencing data of a study of shared clonotypes between healthy human individuals. Germline values: CDR1 SGHRS, CDR2 YFSETQ. The J segment lost 5 bases and the V segment lost 0 bases, leaving 5 bases of the junction unmatched. The length of the CDR3 is 16 residues. Per the study methods: ImmunoSEQ junction-only sequences lacked quality scores, so their filtering differed. TCRdb keeps only in-frame clones here, not all; method: immunoSEQ multiplex PCR. The V and J calls and clone size are taken from that table; D and trimming were inferred from the DNA. The sample carries hundreds of thousands of clones, less than 98% recorded once. This clone was found once.

The source is a woman aged 25-40 years in good health. The sample was naive CD4+ T cells sorted from blood. The subset denotes: CD45RA+ positively selected. J is TRBJ2-1 and V is TRBV5-1; 10 bases align to TRBD2. In DNA form, the CDR3 reads TGCGCCAGCAGCTTGGTACTAGCGGGATCTAACAATGAGCAGTTCTTC. This sequence encodes CASSLVLAGSNNEQFF. The whole variable domain, remainder taken from reference TRBV5-1 and TRBJ2-1, is KAGVTQTPRYLIKTRGQQVTLSCSPISGHRSVSWYQQTPGQGLQFLFEYFSETQRNKGNFPGRFSGRQFSNSRSEMNVSTLELGDSALYLCASSLVLAGSNNEQFFGPGTRLTVL.